This TCR beta chain was captured by sequencing in a study of T cell responses to AZD1222 COVID-19 vaccine. The germline CDR1 and CDR2 sequences are SGHRS and YFSETQ. With 5 bases removed from V and 8 bases from J, the gap between germline ends came to 21 bases. This CDR3 has 15 amino acids. As regards this clone: Its matching antigen is unknown.

The repertoire was sequenced with immunoSEQ multiplex PCR; TCRdb's copy has only in-frame clones and lacks some. Among 140,000 to 150,000 clones listed, approximately 94% were seen once. Study findings and constraints: Regions 160-218 and 743-854 held dominance among vaccine-associated CD4 TCRs, which spanned spike.

This chain connects TRBV5-1 to TRBJ2-3; perhaps TRBD2 as D (6 bases). The sample here was peripheral blood, taken on day 0 of AZD1222 vaccination. The TCR comes from an adult in good health. The CDR3 DNA reads TGCGCCAGCAGGGGGTCTAGCGTTCCGATTAGTACGCAGTATTTT. Translating gives CASRGSSVPISTQYF.